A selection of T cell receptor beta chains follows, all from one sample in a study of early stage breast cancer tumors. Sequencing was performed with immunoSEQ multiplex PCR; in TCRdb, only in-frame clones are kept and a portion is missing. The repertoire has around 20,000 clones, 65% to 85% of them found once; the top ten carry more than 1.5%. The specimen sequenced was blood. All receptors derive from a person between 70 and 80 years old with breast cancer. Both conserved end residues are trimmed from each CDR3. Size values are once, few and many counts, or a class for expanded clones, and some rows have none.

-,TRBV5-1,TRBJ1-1,ATRDSMNTEAF
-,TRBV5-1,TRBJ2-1,ASSLGAGVSSYNEQF
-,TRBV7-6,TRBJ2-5,ASSLGTRGEETQY
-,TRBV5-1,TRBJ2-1,ASSLGGDPYNEQF
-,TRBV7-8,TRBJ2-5,ASSSRPRTSGGGAQETQY
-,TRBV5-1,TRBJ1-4,ASSVTGVEKLF
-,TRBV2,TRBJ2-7,ASSLSPYEQY
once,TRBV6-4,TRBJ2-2,ASSRDNSNTGELF
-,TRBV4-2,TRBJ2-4,ASSQDRKSGGRENIQY
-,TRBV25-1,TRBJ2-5,ASSDHRGLETQY
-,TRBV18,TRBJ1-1,ASSPDKNTEAF
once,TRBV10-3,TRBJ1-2,AISEVRSYGYT
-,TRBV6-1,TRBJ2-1,ASSDRPPGLGYNEQF
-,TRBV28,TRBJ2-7,ASSFSTPDRAWYEQY
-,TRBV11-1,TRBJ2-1,ASSLGRLAGVYNEQF
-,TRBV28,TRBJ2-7,ASSLQQGSYEQY
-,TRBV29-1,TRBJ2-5,SVSGFVETQY